The 15 T cell receptor beta chains below all came from one sample that was sequenced in a study of T cell repertoires in cytomegalovirus infection. Their antigen targets remain unknown. One entry per CDR3 protein results from TCRdb running MiXCR on the reads. The data contain 110,000 or so distinct CDR3 sequences, around 30% of them singletons. The sequenced sample was CD8+ T cells from cultured PBMCs, obtained from culture after CMV antigen stimulation. The origin of the receptors is a human donor in good health (CMV status not recorded). Some clones in this sample may be carry-over from other donors' samples.

V and J are TRBV6-5 and TRBJ2-7; 7 positions match TRBD1. V dropped 2 bases and J dropped 4; count of bases not matched to a gene: 5. Germline V gene sequence: CDR1 MNHEY, CDR2 SVGAGI. The CDR3 totals 14 residues. Here the CDR3 DNA reads TGTGCCAGCAGTTACGAGGGGGCGGCATACGAGCAGTACTTC. Its protein is CASSYEGAAYEQYF.

V is TRBV9 and J is TRBJ2-1, with TRBD2 matching over 9 bases. Germline V gives CDR1 SGDLS, CDR2 YYNGEE. The CDR3 contains 17 residues. Losses at the gene ends were 0 bases for V and 5 bases for J; bases not matched to a gene: 9. CDR3 nucleotides: TGTGCCAGCAGCGTAGCTACGGGGGCTAGCGGGAACAATGAGCAGTTCTTC. This gives the protein CASSVATGASGNNEQFF.

The genes are TRBV6-6 and TRBJ2-7; maybe TRBD1 (5 bases). Trimming pared 8 bases from V and 5 bases from J, leaving 10 bases between. The CDR3 is made up of 11 amino acids. In germline, CDR1 is MNHNY, CDR2 SVGAGI (reference sequence). The DNA for the CDR3 is TGTGCCAGCGACAGAGGCGACGAGCAGTACTTC. Its translation: CASDRGDEQYF.

This clonotype was seen more than once but under ten times. V usage is TRBV12-3 or TRBV12-4 and J usage is TRBJ1-1; no definite D call. V was cut by 4 bases and J by 5 bases, with 8 bases left in between. The CDR3 extends over 12 amino acids. The CDR3 DNA is TGTGCCAGCAGTTCAAGAGGGACTGAAGCTTTCTTT. Encoded protein: CASSSRGTEAFF.

The chain recombines TRBV4-1 with TRBJ1-1; TRBD1 agrees at 7 bases. Trimming at V came to 0 bases and at J to 3 bases, leaving 10 bases not matched to a gene. The CDR3 length is 17 residues. Germline CDR1 is MGHRA and CDR2 is YSYEKL. The CDR3 reads CASSQDERGLGYTEAFF. The DNA for the CDR3 is TGCGCCAGCAGCCAAGATGAAAGGGGGCTCGGGTACACTGAAGCTTTCTTT.

A remark on this clonotype: Just one base apart from a much larger clone, this may be a read error. The rearrangement links TRBV4-3 to TRBJ1-5, with no clear D. CDR3 length: 15 amino acids. CDR1 LGHNA and CDR2 YSLEER come from the germline V gene. As DNA, the CDR3 is TGCGCCAGCAGCCAAGATAGGTTCGGCAATCAGTCCCAGCATTTT. Its protein is CASSQDRFGNQSQHF.

The sample holds a few counts of this clonotype. The chain uses TRBV2 and TRBJ2-3, with D possibly being TRBD2 (6 bases). The CDR3 contains 13 residues. Germline V gives CDR1 SNHLY, CDR2 FYNNEI. V was trimmed by 10 bases and J by 2 bases, leaving 13 bases between them. CDR3: CATTQDYTDTQYF. The CDR3 DNA reads TGTGCCACTACTCAGGACTACACAGATACGCAGTATTTT. Filled out from reference TRBV2 and TRBJ2-3, the complete variable domain reads EPEVTQTPSHQVTQMGQEVILRCVPISNHLYFYWYRQILGQKVEFLVSFYNNEISEKSEIFDDQFSVERPDGSNFTLKIRSTKLEDSAMYFCATTQDYTDTQYFGPGTRLTVL.

This clonotype was observed at least ten times. V usage is TRBV12-3 or TRBV12-4 and J usage is TRBJ2-7, with a weak D call TRBD2 (5 bases). V shed 1 base and J shed 3 bases, with 7 bases lying between them. The CDR3 spans 13 residues. The DNA of the CDR3 is TGTGCCAGCAGTTTAGGAGGGAACTACGAGCAGTACTTC. Translating it yields CASSLGGNYEQYF.

The chain carries TRBV5-1 and TRBJ1-1; TRBD1 aligns across 9 bases. Germline V CDR1 and CDR2: SGHRS, YFSETQ. The CDR3 is made up of 16 amino acids. V shed 4 bases, J shed 7 bases, and the junction held 14 bases outside the gene matches. The CDR3 sequence is CASSDQTGGRDGEAFF. CDR3 bases: TGCGCCAGCAGCGACCAGACAGGGGGACGGGATGGTGAAGCTTTCTTT.

The chain employs TRBV4-1 and TRBJ2-5; D possibly uses TRBD1 or TRBD2 (5 bases each). Trimming left V 4 bases short and J 4 bases short, with 19 bases between. CDR1 is MGHRA, CDR2 YSYEKL, per germline. The CDR3 sequence is 16 residues long. The CDR3 coding sequence is TGCGCCAGCAGCCGGAAACGGGACGCCCCCGGAGAGACCCAGTACTTC. Translated: CASSRKRDAPGETQYF.

The chain uses TRBV27 and TRBJ2-3, with TRBD2 matching over 9 bases. CDR3 length equals 17 residues. V was pared by 4 bases and J by 2 bases, with 10 bases of the junction left unmatched. In germline, CDR1 is MNHEY, CDR2 SMNVEV (reference sequence). CDR3 in DNA: TGTGCCAGCAGTTCCCCCAGGCGGGGGGGCTCCACAGATACGCAGTATTTT. It translates to CASSSPRRGGSTDTQYF.

This clonotype was seen at least ten times. This chain uses TRBV5-1 with TRBJ1-1; 7 bases line up with TRBD1. CDR1 is SGHRS, CDR2 YFSETQ, per germline. The CDR3 totals 14 residues. The J segment lost 3 bases and the V segment lost 7 bases, leaving 9 bases of the junction unmatched. The CDR3 nucleotides read TGCGCCAGCGCTCCGGCAGGGGGTTACACTGAAGCTTTCTTT. Translated: CASAPAGGYTEAFF.

There are a few counts of this clonotype. This chain links TRBV5-5 with TRBJ2-4, with D hard to call. The germline V and J ends were trimmed by 1 base and 5 bases, with 10 bases remaining between them. This CDR3 is built from 14 residues. CDR1 SGHKS and CDR2 YYEKEE come from the germline V gene (reference sequence). CDR3 bases: TGTGCCAGCAGCTTGCTGGGTGGGGAAAACATTCAGTACTTC. This sequence encodes CASSLLGGENIQYF. The full variable domain, with the rest looked up from reference TRBV5-5 and TRBJ2-4, is DAGVTQSPTHLIKTRGQQVTLRCSPISGHKSVSWYQQVLGQGPQFIFQYYEKEERGRGNFPDRFSARQFPNYSSELNVNALLLGDSALYLCASSLLGGENIQYFGAGTRLSVL.

The V gene is TRBV6-5, the J gene TRBJ1-2, with 10 nucleotides matching TRBD1. V was clipped by 6 bases and J by 7 bases; unmatched bases: 11. CDR3 length: 15 amino acids. Germline V gives CDR1 MNHEY, CDR2 SVGAGI. The CDR3: CASRSTGQGSGGYTF. CDR3 sequence (DNA): TGTGCCAGCAGGAGTACGGGACAGGGGTCAGGTGGCTACACCTTC.

V is TRBV11-2 and J is TRBJ2-4; a possible D gene is TRBD2 (6 bases). The CDR3 loop spans 13 amino acids. Germline-derived CDR1 and CDR2 are SGHAT and FQNNGV. Between the trimmed V and J ends, which lost 8 bases and 8 bases, there was a span of 16 bases. CDR3 amino acids: CASLATGEDIQYF. DNA of the CDR3: TGTGCCAGCCTAGCCACGGGGGAGGACATTCAGTACTTC.